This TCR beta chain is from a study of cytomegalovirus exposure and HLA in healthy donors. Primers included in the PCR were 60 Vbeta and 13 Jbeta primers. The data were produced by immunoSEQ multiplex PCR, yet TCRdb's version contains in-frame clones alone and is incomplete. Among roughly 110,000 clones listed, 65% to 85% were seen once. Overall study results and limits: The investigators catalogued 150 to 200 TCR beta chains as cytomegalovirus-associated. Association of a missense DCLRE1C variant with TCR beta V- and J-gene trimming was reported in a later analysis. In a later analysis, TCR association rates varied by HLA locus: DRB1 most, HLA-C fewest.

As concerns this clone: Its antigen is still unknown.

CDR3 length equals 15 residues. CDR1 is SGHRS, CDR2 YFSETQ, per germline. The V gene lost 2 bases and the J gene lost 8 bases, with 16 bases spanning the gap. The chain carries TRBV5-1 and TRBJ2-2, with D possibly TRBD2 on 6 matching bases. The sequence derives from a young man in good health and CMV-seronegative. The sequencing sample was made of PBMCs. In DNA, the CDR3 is TGCGCCAGCAGCTTCGCGGGGATGAAGGGTGGGGAGCTGTTTTTT. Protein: CASSFAGMKGGELFF.